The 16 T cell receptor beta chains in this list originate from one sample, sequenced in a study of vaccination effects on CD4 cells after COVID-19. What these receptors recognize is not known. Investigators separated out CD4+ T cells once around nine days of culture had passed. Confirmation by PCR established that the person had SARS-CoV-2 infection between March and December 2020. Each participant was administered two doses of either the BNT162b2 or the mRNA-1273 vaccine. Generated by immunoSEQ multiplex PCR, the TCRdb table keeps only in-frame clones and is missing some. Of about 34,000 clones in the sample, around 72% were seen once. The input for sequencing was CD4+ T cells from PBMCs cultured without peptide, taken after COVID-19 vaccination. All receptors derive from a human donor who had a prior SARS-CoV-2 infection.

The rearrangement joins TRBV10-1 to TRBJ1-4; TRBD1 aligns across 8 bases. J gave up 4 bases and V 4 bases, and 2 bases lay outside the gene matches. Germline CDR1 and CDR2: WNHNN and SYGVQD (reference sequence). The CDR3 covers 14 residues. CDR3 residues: CASSGTGFNEKLFF. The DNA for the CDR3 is TGCGCCAGCAGTGGGACAGGGTTTAATGAAAAACTGTTTTTT.

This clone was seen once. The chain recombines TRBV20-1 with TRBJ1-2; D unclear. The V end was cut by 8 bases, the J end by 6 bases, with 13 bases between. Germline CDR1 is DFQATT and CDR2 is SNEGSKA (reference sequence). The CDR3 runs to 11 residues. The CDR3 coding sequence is TGCAGTCCATATAGCCGGAATGGCTACACCTTC. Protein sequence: CSPYSRNGYTF.

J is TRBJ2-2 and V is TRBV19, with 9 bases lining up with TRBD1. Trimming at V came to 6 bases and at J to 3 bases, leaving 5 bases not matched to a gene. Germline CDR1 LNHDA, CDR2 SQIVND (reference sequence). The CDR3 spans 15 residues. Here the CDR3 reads CASSLWTGDTGELFF. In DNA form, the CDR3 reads TGTGCCAGTAGCTTATGGACAGGGGACACCGGGGAGCTGTTTTTT. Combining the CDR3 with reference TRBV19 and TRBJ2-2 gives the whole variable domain DGGITQSPKYLFRKEGQNVTLSCEQNLNHDAMYWYRQDPGQGLRLIYYSQIVNDFQKGDIAEGYSVSREKKESFPLTVTSAQKNPTAFYLCASSLWTGDTGELFFGEGSRLTVL.

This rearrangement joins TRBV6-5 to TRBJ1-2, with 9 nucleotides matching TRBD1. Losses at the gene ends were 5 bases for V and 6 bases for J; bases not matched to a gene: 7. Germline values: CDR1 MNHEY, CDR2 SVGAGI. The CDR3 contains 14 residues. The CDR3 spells CASSPGDRADGYTF. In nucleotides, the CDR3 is TGTGCCAGCAGTCCGGGGGACAGGGCGGATGGCTACACCTTC.

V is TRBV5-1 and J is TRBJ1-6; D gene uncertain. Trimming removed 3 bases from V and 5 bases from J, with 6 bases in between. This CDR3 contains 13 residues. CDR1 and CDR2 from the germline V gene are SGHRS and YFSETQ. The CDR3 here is CASSSDNNSPLHF. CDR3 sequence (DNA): TGCGCCAGCAGCTCCGACAATAATTCACCCCTCCACTTT.

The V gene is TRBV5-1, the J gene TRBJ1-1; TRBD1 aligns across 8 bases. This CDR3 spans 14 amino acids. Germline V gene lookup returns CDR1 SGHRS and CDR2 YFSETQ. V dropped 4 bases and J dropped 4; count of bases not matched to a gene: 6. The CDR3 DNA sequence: TGCGCCAGCAGCACCGGACAGGGAGGCACTGAAGCTTTCTTT. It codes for CASSTGQGGTEAFF.

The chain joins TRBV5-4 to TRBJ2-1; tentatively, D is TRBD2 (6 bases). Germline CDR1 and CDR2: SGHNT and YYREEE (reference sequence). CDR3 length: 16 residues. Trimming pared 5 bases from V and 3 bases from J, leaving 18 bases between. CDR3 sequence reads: CASSRDSNILYNEQFF. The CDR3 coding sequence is TGTGCCAGCAGTCGGGACTCCAATATCCTCTACAATGAGCAGTTCTTC.

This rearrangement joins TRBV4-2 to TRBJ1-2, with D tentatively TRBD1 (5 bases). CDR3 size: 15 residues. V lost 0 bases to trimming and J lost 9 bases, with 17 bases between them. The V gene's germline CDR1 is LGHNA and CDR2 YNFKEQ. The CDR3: CASSQDRGTKTRYTF. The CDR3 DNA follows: TGTGCCAGCAGCCAAGATCGGGGCACCAAAACGCGCTACACCTTC.

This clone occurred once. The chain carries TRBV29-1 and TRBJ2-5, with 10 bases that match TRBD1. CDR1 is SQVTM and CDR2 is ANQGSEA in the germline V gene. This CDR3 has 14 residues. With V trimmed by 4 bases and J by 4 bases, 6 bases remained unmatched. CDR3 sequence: CSVVRDRGSETQYF. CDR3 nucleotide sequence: TGCAGCGTTGTACGGGACAGGGGTTCAGAGACCCAGTACTTC.

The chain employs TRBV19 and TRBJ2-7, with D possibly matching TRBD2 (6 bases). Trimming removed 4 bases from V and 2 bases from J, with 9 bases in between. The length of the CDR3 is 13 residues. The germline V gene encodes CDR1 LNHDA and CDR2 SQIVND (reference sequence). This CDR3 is CASSTRRAYEQYF. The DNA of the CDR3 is TGTGCCAGTAGTACCCGGAGGGCCTACGAGCAGTACTTC.

Written as DNA, the CDR3 is TGTGCCAGCAGCCAAACCGGACTAGCGGGGGGACTCAACACCGGGGAGCTGTTTTTT. This encodes CASSQTGLAGGLNTGELFF. The chain combines TRBV5-6 with TRBJ2-2; 14 bases map to TRBD2. The V gene's germline CDR1 is SGHDT and CDR2 YYEEEE. V lost 4 bases to trimming and J lost 2 bases; unmatched junction nucleotides: 10. The CDR3 runs to 19 residues. The complete variable domain, with remaining parts taken from reference TRBV5-6 and TRBJ2-2, reads DAGVTQSPTHLIKTRGQQVTLRCSPKSGHDTVSWYQQALGQGPQFIFQYYEEEERQRGNFPDRFSGHQFPNYSSELNVNALLLGDSALYLCASSQTGLAGGLNTGELFFGEGSRLTVL.

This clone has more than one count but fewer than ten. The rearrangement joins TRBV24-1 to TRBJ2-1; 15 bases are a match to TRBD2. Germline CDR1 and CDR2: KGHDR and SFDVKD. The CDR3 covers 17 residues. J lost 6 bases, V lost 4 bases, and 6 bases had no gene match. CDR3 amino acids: CATSEHRTSGRGNEQFF. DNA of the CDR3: TGTGCCACCAGTGAACACCGGACTAGCGGGAGGGGCAATGAGCAGTTCTTC.

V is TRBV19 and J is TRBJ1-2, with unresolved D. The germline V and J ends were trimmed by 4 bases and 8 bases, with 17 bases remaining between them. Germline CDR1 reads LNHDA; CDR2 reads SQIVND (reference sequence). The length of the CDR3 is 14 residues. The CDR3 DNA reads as TGTGCCAGTAGTAGTCGGTTCAGCGTTGACGGCTACACCTTC. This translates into CASSSRFSVDGYTF.

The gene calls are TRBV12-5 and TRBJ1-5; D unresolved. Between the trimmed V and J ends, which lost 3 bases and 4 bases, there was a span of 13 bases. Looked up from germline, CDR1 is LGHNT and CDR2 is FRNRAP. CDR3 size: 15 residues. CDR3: CASGLGESLNQPQHF. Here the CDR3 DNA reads TGTGCTAGTGGTTTAGGCGAGTCGTTAAATCAGCCCCAGCATTTT. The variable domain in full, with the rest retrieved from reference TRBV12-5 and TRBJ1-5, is DARVTQTPRHKVTEMGQEVTMRCQPILGHNTVFWYRQTMMQGLELLAYFRNRAPLDDSGMPKDRFSAEMPDATLATLKIQPSEPRDSAVYFCASGLGESLNQPQHFGDGTRLSIL.

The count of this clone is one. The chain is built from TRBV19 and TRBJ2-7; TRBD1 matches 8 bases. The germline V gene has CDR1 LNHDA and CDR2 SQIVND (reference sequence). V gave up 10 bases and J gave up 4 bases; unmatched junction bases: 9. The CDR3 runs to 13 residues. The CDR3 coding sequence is TGTGCCACCGCAGCAGGGGGCCTGTACGAGCAGTACTTC. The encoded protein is CATAAGGLYEQYF.

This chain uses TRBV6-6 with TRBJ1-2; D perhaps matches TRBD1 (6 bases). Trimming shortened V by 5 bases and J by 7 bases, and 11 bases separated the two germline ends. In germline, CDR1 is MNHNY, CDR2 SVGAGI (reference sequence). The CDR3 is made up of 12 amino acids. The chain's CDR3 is CASSPTGSGYTF. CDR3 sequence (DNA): TGTGCCAGCAGTCCGACAGGAAGTGGCTACACCTTC.